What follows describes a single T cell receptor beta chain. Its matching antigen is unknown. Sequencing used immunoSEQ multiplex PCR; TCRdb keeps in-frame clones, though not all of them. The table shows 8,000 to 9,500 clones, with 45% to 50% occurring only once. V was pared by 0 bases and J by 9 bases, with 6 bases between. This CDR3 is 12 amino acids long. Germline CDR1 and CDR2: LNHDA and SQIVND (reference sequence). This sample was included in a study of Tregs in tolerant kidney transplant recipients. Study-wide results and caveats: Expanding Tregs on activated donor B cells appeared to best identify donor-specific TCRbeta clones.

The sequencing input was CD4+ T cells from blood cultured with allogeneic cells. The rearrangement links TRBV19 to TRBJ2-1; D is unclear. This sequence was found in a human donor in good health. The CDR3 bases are TGTGCCAGTAGTATAGAGTTAGGTGAGCAGTTCTTC. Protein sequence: CASSIELGEQFF.